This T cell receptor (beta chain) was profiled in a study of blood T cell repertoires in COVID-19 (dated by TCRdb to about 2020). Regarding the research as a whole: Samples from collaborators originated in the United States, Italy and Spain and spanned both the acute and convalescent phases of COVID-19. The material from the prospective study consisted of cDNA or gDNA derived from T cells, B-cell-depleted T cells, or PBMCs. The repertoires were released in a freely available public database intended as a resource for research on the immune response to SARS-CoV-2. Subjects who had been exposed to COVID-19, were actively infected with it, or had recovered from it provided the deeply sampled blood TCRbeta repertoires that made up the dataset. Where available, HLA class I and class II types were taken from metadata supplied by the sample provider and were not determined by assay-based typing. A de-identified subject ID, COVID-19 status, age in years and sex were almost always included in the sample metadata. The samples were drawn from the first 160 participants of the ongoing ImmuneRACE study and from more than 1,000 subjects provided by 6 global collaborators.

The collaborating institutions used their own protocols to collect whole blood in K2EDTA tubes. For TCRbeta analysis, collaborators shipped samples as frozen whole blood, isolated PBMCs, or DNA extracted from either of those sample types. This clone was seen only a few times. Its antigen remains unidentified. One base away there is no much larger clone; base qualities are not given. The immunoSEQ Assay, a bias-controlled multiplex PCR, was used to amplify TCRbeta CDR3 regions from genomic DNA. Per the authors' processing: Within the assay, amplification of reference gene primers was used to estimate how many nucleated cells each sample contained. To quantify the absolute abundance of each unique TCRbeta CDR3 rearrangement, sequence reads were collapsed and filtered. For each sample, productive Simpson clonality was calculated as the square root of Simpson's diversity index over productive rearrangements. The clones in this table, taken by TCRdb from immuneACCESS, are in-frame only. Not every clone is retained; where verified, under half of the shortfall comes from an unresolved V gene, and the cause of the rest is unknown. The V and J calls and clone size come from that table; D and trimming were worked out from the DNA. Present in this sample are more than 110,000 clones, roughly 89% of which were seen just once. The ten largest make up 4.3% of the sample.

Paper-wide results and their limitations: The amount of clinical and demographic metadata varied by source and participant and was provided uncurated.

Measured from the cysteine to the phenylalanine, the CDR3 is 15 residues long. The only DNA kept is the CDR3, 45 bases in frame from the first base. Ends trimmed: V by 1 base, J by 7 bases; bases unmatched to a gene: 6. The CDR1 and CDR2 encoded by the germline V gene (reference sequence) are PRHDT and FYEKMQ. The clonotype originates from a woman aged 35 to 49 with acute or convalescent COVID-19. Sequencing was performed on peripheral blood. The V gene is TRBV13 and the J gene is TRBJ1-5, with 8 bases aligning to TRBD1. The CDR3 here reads CASSLEGRGPQPQHF. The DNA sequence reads TGTGCCAGCAGCTTAGAAGGCAGGGGGCCCCAGCCCCAGCATTTT. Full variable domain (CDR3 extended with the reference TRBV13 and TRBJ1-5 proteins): AAGVIQSPRHLIKEKRETATLKCYPIPRHDTVYWYQQGPGQDPQFLISFYEKMQSDKGSIPDRFSAQQFSDYHSELNMSSLELGDSALYFCASSLEGRGPQPQHFGDGTRLSIL.